This T cell receptor (beta chain) emerged from a study of CD8+ T cells in alopecia areata. Regarding the study as a whole: Scalp specimens additionally yield sequences from normal skin's resident alphabeta T cells. Scalp clonality, together with expanded CD8+ clones among the top 100, fell significantly with tofacitinib.

V lost 3 bases to trimming and J lost 5 bases, with 10 bases between them. The CDR3 is 14 amino acids. Germline V gene sequence: CDR1 MNHEY, CDR2 SMNVEV (reference sequence). Treatment specified: oral pan-JAK inhibitor, 5-10 mg twice daily. Extracted from the samples, RNA was reverse transcribed into cDNA to serve as the sequencing template. The table came from immunoSEQ multiplex PCR; TCRdb's copy has only in-frame clones and leaves some out. The table shows about 88,000 clones, with roughly 46% occurring only once. With regard to this clone: Its target is unknown.

The receptor's source is a human donor with alopecia areata. The gene calls are TRBV27 and TRBJ1-4, with D possibly being TRBD1 (6 bases). This sample comprised CD8+ T cells sorted from blood, obtained at week 24, from a patient treated with tofacitinib. CDR3 loop: CASSLVGTNEKLFF. CDR3 nucleotides: TGTGCCAGCAGTTTGGTTGGGACAAATGAAAAACTGTTTTTT.